These 14 T cell receptor beta chains originate from one sample sequenced in a study of cytomegalovirus exposure and HLA in healthy donors. This PCR relied on a set of 60 Vbeta primers and 13 Jbeta primers. Assay used: immunoSEQ multiplex PCR; TCRdb lists only in-frame clones, some missing. The sample shows approximately 170,000 clones, under 85% of them seen only once. Input material: PBMCs. Every receptor here comes from a woman between 18 and 29 years old in good health and CMV-seronegative.

This rearrangement joins TRBV7-9 to TRBJ1-1; 7 nucleotides align to TRBD1. Germline assignment: CDR1 SEHNR and CDR2 FQNEAQ (reference sequence). With V trimmed by 3 bases and J by 3 bases, 4 bases remained unmatched. The CDR3 is 14 residues long. CDR3 sequence (DNA): TGTGCCAGCAGCTTTTCAGGGGGATACACTGAAGCTTTCTTT. This encodes CASSFSGGYTEAFF.

V usage is TRBV7-3 and J usage is TRBJ2-2; D unclear. V was pared by 5 bases and J by 1 base, with 8 bases between. The germline V gene has CDR1 SGHTA and CDR2 FQGTGA. The length of the CDR3 is 14 residues. The CDR3 loop is CASSLRQNTGELFF. CDR3 in DNA: TGTGCCAGCAGCCTCCGACAGAACACCGGGGAGCTGTTTTTT.

The chain is built from TRBV5-6 and TRBJ1-2, with TRBD1 matching 8 bases. The CDR3 contains 13 residues. V was pared by 0 bases and J by 8 bases, with 3 bases of the junction left unmatched. Germline V gene lookup returns CDR1 SGHDT and CDR2 YYEEEE. CDR3 nucleotide sequence: TGTGCCAGCAGCTTGGGCCAGGGGGCCGGCTACACCTTC. Protein: CASSLGQGAGYTF.

This clone was seen more than once but under ten times. The V gene is TRBV4-2, the J gene TRBJ1-2; 9 bases are a match to TRBD1. The CDR3 is 16 residues long. Germline V gene data show CDR1 as LGHNA and CDR2 as YNFKEQ. Losses at the gene ends were 2 bases for V and 4 bases for J; bases not matched to a gene: 8. This CDR3 reads CASSQRDRGEGYGYTF. CDR3 sequence (DNA): TGTGCCAGCAGCCAACGAGACAGGGGGGAAGGCTATGGCTACACCTTC.

V usage is TRBV14 and J usage is TRBJ1-2; maybe TRBD1 (6 bases). Trimming stripped 4 bases from V and 7 bases from J, with 13 bases between. This CDR3 region has 13 residues. Germline V gene lookup returns CDR1 SGHDN and CDR2 FVKESK. This CDR3 is CASSPTGSSGYTF. The CDR3 DNA follows: TGTGCCAGCAGCCCCACAGGGAGCTCTGGCTACACCTTC.

The V gene is TRBV2, the J gene TRBJ1-2; 9 bases are a match to TRBD1. J lost 3 bases, V lost 9 bases, and 2 bases had no gene match. Germline V gene data show CDR1 as SNHLY and CDR2 as FYNNEI. This CDR3 comprises 12 residues. The CDR3 DNA reads as TGTGCCAGTAGGACAGGGGACTATGGCTACACCTTC. Its protein is CASRTGDYGYTF.

This clone was observed at least ten times. The CDR3 sequence is CASSQDPLTSNHNEQFF. The CDR3 DNA follows: TGCGCCAGCAGCCAAGATCCTCTAACGAGTAACCACAATGAGCAGTTCTTC. The chain joins TRBV4-3 to TRBJ2-1, with unresolved D. Trimming took off 0 bases at V and 5 bases at J, with 17 bases between the two ends. The CDR3 extends over 17 amino acids. Germline V gene lookup returns CDR1 LGHNA and CDR2 YSLEER.

CDR3 region: CASSLGLVPTDTQYF. The CDR3 region has the DNA TGTGCCAGCAGTTTAGGACTAGTGCCCACAGATACGCAGTATTTT. V is TRBV27 and J is TRBJ2-3; 7 nucleotides match TRBD2. The V segment lost 2 bases and the J segment 2 bases; nucleotides outside the gene matches: 4. CDR3 length: 15 residues. The germline V gene encodes CDR1 MNHEY and CDR2 SMNVEV (reference sequence).

The V call is TRBV13, the J call TRBJ2-2, with 11 bases aligning to TRBD2. J gave up 7 bases and V 5 bases, and 6 bases lay outside the gene matches. The CDR3 covers 15 residues. CDR1 and CDR2 from the germline V gene are PRHDT and FYEKMQ (reference sequence). The CDR3 region is CASSPRLAGLGELFF. As DNA, the CDR3 is TGTGCCAGCAGCCCAAGACTAGCGGGGCTCGGGGAGCTGTTTTTT.

The chain is built from TRBV5-1 and TRBJ1-1; no definite D call. Germline lookup yields CDR1 SGHRS and CDR2 YFSETQ. V gave up 4 bases and J gave up 5 bases, with 18 bases separating them. There are 15 residues in the CDR3. CDR3 nucleotides: TGCGCCAGCAGCCTACCGCAGAGCTCGAGGACTGAAGCTTTCTTT. Translated, it gives CASSLPQSSRTEAFF.

The V call is TRBV10-2, the J call TRBJ1-1; possibly TRBD1 for D (5 bases). The germline gives CDR1 WSHSY, CDR2 SAAADI. Trimming removed 7 bases from V and 11 bases from J, with 14 bases in between. The CDR3 has 11 amino acids. The chain's CDR3 is CASNPPGEAFF. CDR3 nucleotide sequence: TGCGCCAGCAACCCGCCGGGGGAGGCTTTCTTT.

The chain carries TRBV27 and TRBJ1-2; perhaps TRBD1 as D (6 bases). Germline-derived CDR1 and CDR2 are MNHEY and SMNVEV (reference sequence). CDR3 length equals 17 residues. V lost 5 bases and J 2 bases, leaving 21 bases between the germline ends. CDR3 protein: CASSKQTGVIGNYGYTF. DNA for the CDR3: TGTGCCAGCAGTAAACAGACAGGAGTTATCGGAAACTATGGCTACACCTTC.

This clone showed up just a few times. V is TRBV5-1 and J is TRBJ1-1; 7 nucleotides match TRBD1. V dropped 3 bases and J dropped 4; count of bases not matched to a gene: 9. CDR1 is SGHRS and CDR2 is YFSETQ in the germline V gene. The CDR3 extends over 15 amino acids. The CDR3 loop reads CASSSMTGKSTEAFF. In DNA, the CDR3 is TGCGCCAGCAGCTCTATGACAGGGAAGTCCACTGAAGCTTTCTTT. Together with reference TRBV5-1 and TRBJ1-1, the CDR3 gives the full variable domain: KAGVTQTPRYLIKTRGQQVTLSCSPISGHRSVSWYQQTPGQGLQFLFEYFSETQRNKGNFPGRFSGRQFSNSRSEMNVSTLELGDSALYLCASSSMTGKSTEAFFGQGTRLTVV.

The genes are TRBV10-1 and TRBJ2-2; TRBD1 might be the D (7 bases). The CDR3 extends over 18 amino acids. In germline, CDR1 is WNHNN, CDR2 SYGVQD (reference sequence). Trimming took off 8 bases at V and 0 bases at J, with 22 bases between the two ends. CDR3 sequence reads: CASQVTGDRSSNTGELFF. CDR3 nucleotide sequence: TGCGCCAGCCAAGTGACGGGGGACAGATCCTCGAACACCGGGGAGCTGTTTTTT.